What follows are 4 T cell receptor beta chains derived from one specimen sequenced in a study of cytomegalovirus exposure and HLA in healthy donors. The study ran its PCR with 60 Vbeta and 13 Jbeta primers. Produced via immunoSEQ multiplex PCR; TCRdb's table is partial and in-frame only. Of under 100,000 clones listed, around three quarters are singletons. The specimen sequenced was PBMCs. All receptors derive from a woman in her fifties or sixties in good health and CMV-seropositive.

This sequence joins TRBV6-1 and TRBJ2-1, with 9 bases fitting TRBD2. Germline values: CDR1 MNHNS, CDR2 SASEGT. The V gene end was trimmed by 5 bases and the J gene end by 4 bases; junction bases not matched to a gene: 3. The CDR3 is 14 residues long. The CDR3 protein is CASSRTSAYNEQFF. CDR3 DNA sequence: TGTGCCAGCAGTCGGACTAGCGCGTACAATGAGCAGTTCTTC.

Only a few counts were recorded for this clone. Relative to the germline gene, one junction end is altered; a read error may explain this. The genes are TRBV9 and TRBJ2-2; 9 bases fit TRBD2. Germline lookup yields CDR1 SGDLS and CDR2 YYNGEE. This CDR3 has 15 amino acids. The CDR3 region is CASSVSGRNAGELFF. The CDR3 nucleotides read TGTGCCAGCAGCGTCAGCGGGAGGAACGCCGGGGAGCTGTTTTTT.

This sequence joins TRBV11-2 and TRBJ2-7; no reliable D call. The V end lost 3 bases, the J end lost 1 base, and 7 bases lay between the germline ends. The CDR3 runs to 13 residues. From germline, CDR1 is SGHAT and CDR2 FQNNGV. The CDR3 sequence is CASSFGRSYEQYF. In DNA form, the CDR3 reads TGTGCCAGCAGCTTCGGCAGGTCCTACGAGCAGTACTTC.

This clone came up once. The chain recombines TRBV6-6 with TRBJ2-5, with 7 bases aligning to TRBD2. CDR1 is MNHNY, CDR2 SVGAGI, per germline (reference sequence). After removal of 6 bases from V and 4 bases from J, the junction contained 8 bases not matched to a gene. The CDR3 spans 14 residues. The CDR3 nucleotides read TGTGCCAGCAGGCCGGGACTACTAACAGAGACCCAGTACTTC. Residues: CASRPGLLTETQYF.